Shown below are 27 T cell receptor beta chains from a single sample sequenced in a study of CD8 T cells in Susac syndrome. RNA amounts of roughly 0.45 to 1 ug underwent reverse transcription with random hexamers. TCRdb itself ran the immunoSEQ multiplex PCR reads through MiXCR, one entry per CDR3 protein. The data show about 76,000 distinct CDR3 sequences, roughly 92% seen once. The specimen was CD8+ T cells from PBMCs. These receptors all stem from a human donor with Susac syndrome.

This chain links TRBV4-3 with TRBJ1-1; no definite D call. The CDR3 sequence is 14 residues long. The V gene lost 1 base and the J gene lost 2 bases, with 8 bases spanning the gap. CDR1 and CDR2 from the germline V gene are LGHNA and YSLEER. The CDR3 sequence: CASSQVHGNTEAFF. The CDR3 DNA reads TGCGCCAGCAGCCAAGTTCACGGAAACACTGAAGCTTTCTTT.

The V gene is TRBV12-3 or TRBV12-4, the J gene TRBJ2-3; 10 nucleotides agree with TRBD2. The CDR3 has 16 residues. J gave up 3 bases and V 4 bases, and 7 bases lay outside the gene matches. DNA for the CDR3: TGTGCCAGCAGTTCTCGCTTAGCGGGGGGAACAGATACGCAGTATTTT. Translated, it gives CASSSRLAGGTDTQYF.

This clonotype has a single count. The CDR3 coding sequence is TGTGCCAGCAGCTTAGGCAGCGGGGCACAAGAGACCCAGTACTTC. Amino acid sequence: CASSLGSGAQETQYF. The V gene is TRBV7-6, the J gene TRBJ2-5; TRBD2 agrees at 7 bases. From germline, CDR1 is SGHVS and CDR2 FNYEAQ. Losses at the gene ends were 1 base for V and 2 bases for J; bases not matched to a gene: 4. This CDR3 is 15 amino acids long.

This chain joins TRBV11-2 and TRBJ2-1, with 11 bases that match TRBD2. V gave up 2 bases and J gave up 9 bases; unmatched junction bases: 9. The CDR3 covers 16 residues. Germline V gene lookup returns CDR1 SGHAT and CDR2 FQNNGV. In DNA form, the CDR3 reads TGTGCCAGCAGCTTATACTCCACTAGCGGGAGCCTTGAGCAGTTCTTC. This gives the protein CASSLYSTSGSLEQFF.

The chain uses TRBV30 and TRBJ2-7; D possibly corresponds to TRBD1 (6 bases). Trimming took 1 base from V and 6 from J, leaving 19 bases between them. The CDR3 is 15 residues long. The V gene's germline CDR1 is GTSNPN and CDR2 SVGIG (reference sequence). The CDR3 nucleotides are TGTGCCTGGAGTGCTCTAGTAGCAGGGGTCGGCGAGCAGTACTTC. Encoded protein: CAWSALVAGVGEQYF.

The chain carries TRBV15 and TRBJ2-1; 7 bases agree with TRBD1. The CDR3 is 12 amino acids. The ends lost 5 bases at V and 8 bases at J; junction bases unmatched: 3. Germline V gene lookup returns CDR1 LNHNV and CDR2 YYDKDF (reference sequence). CDR3 nucleotide sequence: TGTGCCACCAGCGAGGGGGCCGATGAGCAGTTCTTC. Protein product: CATSEGADEQFF.

V and J are TRBV6-2 or TRBV6-3 and TRBJ2-3, with D perhaps given as TRBD1 or TRBD2 (8 bases each). Germline CDR1 and CDR2: MNHEY and SVGEGT. V lost 3 bases, J lost 9 bases, and 25 bases lay in between. CDR3 length: 17 residues. The CDR3 region has the DNA TGTGCCAGCAGTTATCCGCGGGGGGACAGGAGCCAGATAACGCAGTATTTT. This codes for CASSYPRGDRSQITQYF.

The chain employs TRBV9 and TRBJ2-3; 8 nucleotides agree with TRBD1. The germline V gene has CDR1 SGDLS and CDR2 YYNGEE. V shed 0 bases, J shed 0 bases, and the junction held 3 bases outside the gene matches. The CDR3 runs to 16 residues. The CDR3 coding sequence is TGTGCCAGCAGCGTAGGACAGGGGACTAGCACAGATACGCAGTATTTT. Protein product: CASSVGQGTSTDTQYF.

The J gene is TRBJ1-1, the V gene TRBV27, with D hard to call. This CDR3 has 13 amino acids. The ends were cut back, 0 bases at V and 3 bases at J, with 5 bases in the middle. Germline loops: CDR1 MNHEY, CDR2 SMNVEV (reference sequence). CDR3 DNA: TGTGCCAGCAGTTTATCTCGGGACACTGAAGCTTTCTTT. Translating gives CASSLSRDTEAFF.

This sequence joins TRBV4-1 and TRBJ2-1, with TRBD2 identical over 10 bases. The ends lost 3 bases at V and 8 bases at J; junction bases unmatched: 10. CDR3 length: 16 residues. Germline V gives CDR1 MGHRA, CDR2 YSYEKL. CDR3 amino acids: CASSHVLAGAPHEQFF. The CDR3 region has the DNA TGCGCCAGCAGCCACGTCCTAGCGGGAGCTCCCCATGAGCAGTTCTTC.

The chain couples TRBV4-1 to TRBJ1-2; D is uncertain. The CDR3 length is 15 residues. CDR1 is MGHRA and CDR2 is YSYEKL in the germline V gene. The V end lost 0 bases, the J end lost 2 bases, and 10 bases lay between the germline ends. Written as DNA, the CDR3 is TGCGCCAGCAGCCAAGAGCACCGGGAAAACTATGGCTACACCTTC. Translation: CASSQEHRENYGYTF.

This clonotype was picked up one time. The chain couples TRBV27 to TRBJ1-1, with 8 bases identical to TRBD1. Per germline, CDR1 MNHEY and CDR2 SMNVEV (reference sequence). The CDR3 loop spans 13 amino acids. The junction had 7 bases not matched to a gene; V was cut back by 8 bases and J by 5 bases. CDR3 in amino acids: CASRQGMLTEAFF. DNA for the CDR3: TGTGCCAGCCGACAGGGGATGTTGACTGAAGCTTTCTTT.

This sequence joins TRBV19 and TRBJ2-1; 13 bases line up with TRBD2. V lost 5 bases, J lost 5 bases, and 9 bases stayed unmatched. Germline CDR1 and CDR2: LNHDA and SQIVND (reference sequence). CDR3 size: 17 residues. For the CDR3, the DNA is TGTGCCAGTAGTCTCGGACTAGCGGGAGATCGGCACAATGAGCAGTTCTTC. Translating gives CASSLGLAGDRHNEQFF.

The chain couples TRBV6-5 to TRBJ2-1, with 8 positions matching TRBD2. V gave up 0 bases and J gave up 4 bases; unmatched junction bases: 5. The CDR3 length is 16 residues. Germline V gene sequence: CDR1 MNHEY, CDR2 SVGAGI. CDR3 DNA: TGTGCCAGCAGTTACTCTCGCAGCGGGGGTTACAATGAGCAGTTCTTC. This gives the protein CASSYSRSGGYNEQFF.

The CDR3 nucleotides are TGTGCCAGCAGCCCTACTCCGGCAGGGAACGTGTATGGCTACACCTTC. Its translation: CASSPTPAGNVYGYTF. The chain carries TRBV12-3 or TRBV12-4 and TRBJ1-2, with D possibly being TRBD1 (5 bases). This CDR3 region has 16 residues. Trimming cost V 6 bases and J 5 bases, with 22 bases left between them.

This chain connects TRBV28 to TRBJ2-5; D might be TRBD1 (6 bases). The CDR3 spans 13 residues. V was shortened by 2 bases and J by 3 bases, with 7 bases between the two germline ends. CDR1 MDHEN and CDR2 SYDVKM come from the germline V gene. CDR3 DNA sequence: TGTGCCAGCAGTTTACGGACAGAAGAGACCCAGTACTTC. It translates to CASSLRTEETQYF.

This clonotype has a single count. The V and J genes are TRBV6-1 and TRBJ1-1; D remains ambiguous. This CDR3 has 14 amino acids. The V and J ends lost 5 bases and 5 bases respectively, with 15 bases between them. Germline V CDR1 and CDR2: MNHNS, SASEGT. The CDR3 protein is CASSTGFEATEAFF. CDR3 bases: TGTGCCAGCAGTACGGGCTTCGAGGCGACTGAAGCTTTCTTT.

This clonotype has just one count. This sequence joins TRBV15 and TRBJ2-7; 7 nucleotides align to TRBD2. The CDR3 length is 15 residues. The V gene's germline CDR1 is LNHNV and CDR2 YYDKDF (reference sequence). With 1 base clipped from V and 2 bases from J, the junction kept 5 bases outside the gene matches. The CDR3 sequence is CATSRGRGGTYEQYF. CDR3 bases: TGTGCCACCAGCAGAGGCCGCGGGGGAACCTACGAGCAGTACTTC.

This clonotype was found once. The chain has TRBV28 and TRBJ1-2, with D maybe TRBD1 (5 bases). Germline CDR1 reads MDHEN; CDR2 reads SYDVKM. Trimming cost V 3 bases and J 6 bases, with 17 bases left between them. CDR3 size: 15 residues. The CDR3 here is CASSLWAFRGDGYTF. CDR3 DNA sequence: TGTGCCAGCAGTTTGTGGGCCTTTAGGGGCGATGGCTACACCTTC.

This chain uses TRBV20-1 with TRBJ2-1, with D possibly matching TRBD2 (6 bases). The CDR3 spans 18 residues. V was shortened by 6 bases and J by 6 bases, with 30 bases between the two germline ends. Germline CDR1 is DFQATT and CDR2 is SNEGSKA (reference sequence). This CDR3 is CSAFPGTHPRRSFNEQFF. As DNA, the CDR3 is TGCAGTGCATTCCCCGGGACTCACCCTCGGCGGAGTTTCAATGAGCAGTTCTTC.

The chain joins TRBV29-1 to TRBJ1-1, with D possibly TRBD1 on 5 matching bases. CDR1 and CDR2 (germline): SQVTM, ANQGSEA. Trimming shortened V by 2 bases and J by 1 base, and 14 bases separated the two germline ends. The CDR3 length is 15 residues. Here the CDR3 DNA reads TGCAGCGTTGAACGCCTGGGGCCGGGGAACACTGAAGCTTTCTTT. Its protein product is CSVERLGPGNTEAFF.

In this sample, this clonotype turned up once. The rearrangement joins TRBV28 to TRBJ1-1; D unresolved. Germline lookup yields CDR1 MDHEN and CDR2 SYDVKM. V was clipped by 3 bases and J by 11 bases, with 13 bases between them. The CDR3 is 12 amino acids. CDR3 bases: TGTGCCAGCAGTTTTTCTCTACATCCCGCTTTCTTT. It encodes CASSFSLHPAFF.

The V and J genes are TRBV7-9 and TRBJ1-1, with D unresolved. The CDR3 sequence is 16 residues long. Germline V lookup: CDR1 SEHNR, CDR2 FQNEAQ (reference sequence). V gave up 6 bases and J gave up 9 bases, with 26 bases separating them. In DNA form, the CDR3 reads TGTGCCAGCAGTTCAAACTACGGCCGCTTGATAACGAAAGCTTTCTTT. Translation: CASSSNYGRLITKAFF.

The V gene is TRBV6-2 or TRBV6-3, the J gene TRBJ1-5, with TRBD1 identical over 8 bases. This CDR3 has 14 amino acids. Germline V CDR1 and CDR2: MNHEY, SVGEGT. V dropped 7 bases and J dropped 2; count of bases not matched to a gene: 4. DNA for the CDR3: TGTGCCAGCAAGATGGGACAGGGCAATCAGCCCCAGCATTTT. Protein product: CASKMGQGNQPQHF.

The chain combines TRBV6-2 or TRBV6-3 with TRBJ2-7, with 7 bases that match TRBD1. With 2 bases clipped from V and 0 bases from J, the junction kept 4 bases outside the gene matches. Germline CDR1 MNHEY, CDR2 SVGEGT. The CDR3 has 15 amino acids. In nucleotides, the CDR3 is TGTGCCAGCAGTTACCAGGACAGGTCCTCCTACGAGCAGTACTTC. It encodes CASSYQDRSSYEQYF.

The chain combines TRBV19 with TRBJ2-1; D gene unclear. CDR1 is LNHDA and CDR2 is SQIVND in the germline V gene (reference sequence). This CDR3 is built from 13 residues. Trimming removed 1 base at V and 4 bases at J, with 5 bases between. CDR3 in amino acids: CASSIGQYNEQFF. CDR3 DNA sequence: TGTGCCAGTAGTATAGGTCAGTACAATGAGCAGTTCTTC.

Here the CDR3 reads CASSVLAGLYNEQFF. Here the CDR3 DNA reads TGTGCCAGTAGTGTCCTAGCGGGCCTCTACAATGAGCAGTTCTTC. The chain carries TRBV19 and TRBJ2-1; 8 bases fit TRBD2. Germline V gene lookup returns CDR1 LNHDA and CDR2 SQIVND (reference sequence). This CDR3 has 15 amino acids. V trimming: 5 bases; J trimming: 3 bases; junction bases outside the gene matches: 6.